This T cell receptor (beta chain) was profiled in a study of Ad26.COV2.S vaccination and SARS-CoV-2 variants. Study results and caveats: Whether participants received vaccine or placebo, their non-spike TCR breadth was similar.

The CDR3 is made up of 14 amino acids. Per germline, CDR1 SNHLY and CDR2 FYNNEI. With V trimmed by 2 bases and J by 6 bases, 3 bases remained unmatched. TCRdb's table, derived via immunoSEQ multiplex PCR, lists solely in-frame clones and lacks some. The data show roughly 92,000 clones, roughly 85% seen once. Worth noting for this clone: Its antigen is unidentified.

The V call is TRBV2, the J call TRBJ2-2; 7 bases fit TRBD1. This TCR was sampled from a human donor who had recovered from COVID-19. The sequenced sample was peripheral blood, obtained after recovery from COVID-19. CDR3 nucleotide sequence: TGTGCCAGCAGTGAATCCACAGGGGCCGGGGAGCTGTTTTTT. Translated, it gives CASSESTGAGELFF.